These 22 T cell receptor beta chains share one sample of origin, sequenced in a study of OX40 agonist ivuxolimab in advanced cancers. Clones were read by immunoSEQ multiplex PCR, and TCRdb kept only the in-frame ones, dropping some. The sample includes 100,000 to 150,000 clones, about nine tenths of them seen just once. The input for sequencing was CD4+ or CD8+ T cells sorted from blood, taken in a trial of the OX40 agonist ivuxolimab. The receptors were sampled from an adult with an advanced solid tumor such as melanoma, head and neck, liver or kidney cancer.

The chain has TRBV15 and TRBJ2-3; D is uncertain. CDR3 size: 13 residues. The V end lost 0 bases, the J end lost 3 bases, and 4 bases lay between the germline ends. CDR1 LNHNV and CDR2 YYDKDF come from the germline V gene (reference sequence). The CDR3 sequence is CATSREGTDTQYF. CDR3 bases: TGTGCCACCAGCAGAGAGGGGACAGATACGCAGTATTTT.

V and J are TRBV19 and TRBJ1-1, with D unresolved. Germline loops: CDR1 LNHDA, CDR2 SQIVND (reference sequence). V lost 1 base and J lost 4, with 13 bases in between. CDR3 length equals 15 residues. This CDR3 reads CASSIVALAGTEAFF. CDR3 in DNA: TGTGCCAGTAGTATAGTGGCCTTGGCGGGCACTGAAGCTTTCTTT.

The rearrangement links TRBV11-3 to TRBJ2-3; D perhaps matches TRBD1 (6 bases). V was cut by 5 bases and J by 1 base, with 16 bases left in between. The CDR3 is 16 residues long. The germline CDR1 and CDR2 sequences are SGHNT and YENEEA. The CDR3 protein is CASSPGTTGGTDTQYF. CDR3 sequence (DNA): TGTGCCAGCAGCCCAGGGACAACCGGGGGCACAGATACGCAGTATTTT.

The chain links TRBV28 to TRBJ2-7; the D is unclear. Germline CDR1 reads MDHEN; CDR2 reads SYDVKM. The CDR3 consists of 16 residues. Trimming took 4 bases from V and 0 from J, leaving 16 bases between them. This CDR3 is CASSSTVSVSSYEQYF. The CDR3 region has the DNA TGTGCCAGCAGTTCCACTGTGAGTGTAAGCTCCTACGAGCAGTACTTC.

The rearrangement joins TRBV19 to TRBJ2-3; TRBD1 matches at 8 bases. With 5 bases clipped from V and 1 base from J, the junction kept 8 bases outside the gene matches. In germline, CDR1 is LNHDA, CDR2 SQIVND (reference sequence). There are 16 residues in the CDR3. CDR3: CASSVRQGLGTDTQYF. As DNA, the CDR3 is TGTGCCAGTAGTGTAAGACAGGGGTTGGGCACAGATACGCAGTATTTT.

This CDR3 is CASSRDRGQGNTIYF. The CDR3 nucleotides are TGTGCCAGCAGCCGGGACAGGGGGCAAGGAAACACCATATATTTT. V usage is TRBV5-8 and J usage is TRBJ1-3; 12 bases map to TRBD1. The ends lost 4 bases at V and 4 bases at J; junction bases unmatched: 3. This CDR3 is built from 15 residues. Germline CDR1 and CDR2: SGHTS and YDEGEE.

V gene TRBV5-4 combines with J gene TRBJ1-2; a possible D gene is TRBD1 (6 bases). CDR3 length: 14 amino acids. V gave up 2 bases and J gave up 1 base, with 9 bases separating them. CDR1 SGHNT and CDR2 YYREEE come from the germline V gene (reference sequence). CDR3 DNA: TGTGCCAGCAGCTTTCAGGACAGTAACTATGGCTACACCTTC. It is translated as CASSFQDSNYGYTF.

This CDR3 is CASSLTDDIEAFF. DNA of the CDR3: TGTGCCAGCAGCTTGACAGACGATATTGAAGCTTTCTTT. The V and J genes are TRBV5-5 and TRBJ1-1; the D is unclear. The CDR3 is 13 residues long. Germline V lookup: CDR1 SGHKS, CDR2 YYEKEE (reference sequence). The ends were cut back, 1 base at V and 7 bases at J, with 11 bases in the middle.

V usage is TRBV10-1 and J usage is TRBJ1-2, with D perhaps TRBD1 (5 bases). Germline CDR1 and CDR2: WNHNN and SYGVQD (reference sequence). Trimming took off 8 bases at V and 8 bases at J, with 21 bases between the two ends. This CDR3 has 14 amino acids. CDR3: CASENRPEEEGYTF. The CDR3 DNA sequence: TGCGCCAGCGAAAACAGGCCCGAGGAAGAAGGCTACACCTTC.

The chain has TRBV5-1 and TRBJ1-1, with D maybe TRBD1 (6 bases). Trimming pared 7 bases from V and 0 bases from J, leaving 22 bases between. Germline CDR1 is SGHRS and CDR2 is YFSETQ. This CDR3 contains 17 residues. The CDR3 DNA reads TGCGCCAGCCTGCCACGAGGGGGGATTTCATTGAACACTGAAGCTTTCTTT. It is translated as CASLPRGGISLNTEAFF. Drawing the rest from reference TRBV5-1 and TRBJ1-1, the complete variable domain is KAGVTQTPRYLIKTRGQQVTLSCSPISGHRSVSWYQQTPGQGLQFLFEYFSETQRNKGNFPGRFSGRQFSNSRSEMNVSTLELGDSALYLCASLPRGGISLNTEAFFGQGTRLTVV.

The chain couples TRBV29-1 to TRBJ2-5; 7 bases map to TRBD2. This CDR3 is 15 amino acids long. The ends lost 6 bases at V and 4 bases at J; junction bases unmatched: 14. Germline CDR1 reads SQVTM; CDR2 reads ANQGSEA. The CDR3 protein is CSVVPGLQARETQYF. The CDR3 DNA reads TGCAGCGTAGTACCGGGACTACAAGCCCGAGAGACCCAGTACTTC.

This clone has a single count. This chain joins TRBV7-6 and TRBJ2-3; 7 bases agree with TRBD2. The CDR3 is made up of 16 amino acids. V dropped 10 bases and J dropped 3; count of bases not matched to a gene: 16. Germline-derived CDR1 and CDR2 are SGHVS and FNYEAQ. CDR3 sequence (DNA): TGTGCCACCAAACAAAATGGGCTAGCGGTGACAGATACGCAGTATTTT. Its translation is CATKQNGLAVTDTQYF.

This chain links TRBV18 with TRBJ1-1; D is unclear. In germline, CDR1 is KGHSH, CDR2 LQKENI. The CDR3 length is 15 residues. Trimming stripped 2 bases from V and 0 bases from J, with 10 bases between. CDR3 protein: CASSPAAGMNTEAFF. DNA for the CDR3: TGTGCCAGCTCACCAGCCGCAGGAATGAACACTGAAGCTTTCTTT.

The V and J genes are TRBV7-6 and TRBJ2-7; D perhaps matches TRBD2 (6 bases). This CDR3 is 15 amino acids long. The germline CDR1 and CDR2 sequences are SGHVS and FNYEAQ. V was pared by 1 base and J by 2 bases, with 12 bases between. The CDR3 DNA sequence: TGTGCCAGCAGCTTAGTTACGGGAGCAACCTACGAGCAGTACTTC. Its translation: CASSLVTGATYEQYF.

The gene calls are TRBV28 and TRBJ1-5; D might be TRBD1 (5 bases). Germline V gene sequence: CDR1 MDHEN, CDR2 SYDVKM. Trimming took off 6 bases at V and 2 bases at J, with 35 bases between the two ends. The CDR3 sequence is 22 residues long. CDR3 DNA: TGTGCCAGCAGCAAGTTACCAATGGACTCTGTGGCAGGGCGGTTGGGCAATCAGCCCCAGCATTTT. It translates to CASSKLPMDSVAGRLGNQPQHF.

The rearrangement links TRBV6-4 to TRBJ2-1; D gene unclear. Germline V gene lookup returns CDR1 MRHNA and CDR2 SNTAGT. Trimming shortened V by 1 base and J by 0 bases, and 7 bases separated the two germline ends. This CDR3 contains 15 residues. The CDR3 coding sequence is TGTGCCAGCAGTGACTACTCGGGCTCCTACAATGAGCAGTTCTTC. It yields the protein CASSDYSGSYNEQFF.

The gene calls are TRBV5-4 and TRBJ2-1, with 10 bases that match TRBD2. The CDR3 covers 16 residues. In germline, CDR1 is SGHNT, CDR2 YYREEE (reference sequence). The ends lost 0 bases at V and 4 bases at J; junction bases unmatched: 4. CDR3 DNA sequence: TGTGCCAGCAGCTTGGTACTAGCGGGGATTTACAATGAGCAGTTCTTC. It is translated as CASSLVLAGIYNEQFF.

The chain combines TRBV30 with TRBJ1-2; D gene ambiguous. V was trimmed by 2 bases and J by 7 bases, leaving 23 bases between them. The germline V gene has CDR1 GTSNPN and CDR2 SVGIG (reference sequence). CDR3 length: 16 residues. CDR3 loop: CAWSSGNRIRVPGYTF. The CDR3 DNA follows: TGTGCCTGGAGTTCAGGCAATCGGATAAGGGTCCCTGGCTACACCTTC.

This clone was found once. V gene TRBV11-2 combines with J gene TRBJ1-2; D is undetermined. Germline CDR1 is SGHAT and CDR2 is FQNNGV. V dropped 3 bases and J dropped 4 bases, with 12 bases sitting between them. CDR3 size: 14 residues. The CDR3 loop reads CASSFPLEGYGYTF. For the CDR3, the DNA is TGTGCCAGCAGCTTCCCTCTAGAAGGCTATGGCTACACCTTC.

V is TRBV4-3 and J is TRBJ2-1; D perhaps matches TRBD2 (6 bases). CDR1 is LGHNA and CDR2 is YSLEER in the germline V gene. V gave up 0 bases and J gave up 9 bases, with 18 bases separating them. CDR3 length: 16 amino acids. CDR3 sequence (DNA): TGCGCCAGCAGCCAAGATATGGAGCGGGCTGGCCCTGAGCAGTTCTTC. Amino acid sequence: CASSQDMERAGPEQFF.

The chain couples TRBV7-6 to TRBJ1-3, with a weak D call TRBD1 (6 bases). Germline V lookup: CDR1 SGHVS, CDR2 FNYEAQ. V lost 1 base, J lost 1 base, and 11 bases lay in between. The CDR3 spans 16 residues. The CDR3 DNA reads TGTGCCAGCAGCTTAGGAGGGAGGGGGTCTGGAAACACCATATATTTT. This translates into CASSLGGRGSGNTIYF.

J is TRBJ1-2 and V is TRBV5-1, with D perhaps matching TRBD1 (6 bases). Germline CDR1 reads SGHRS; CDR2 reads YFSETQ. The CDR3 covers 13 residues. V lost 3 bases and J lost 8, with 14 bases in between. The CDR3 here is CASSSQGLEGYTF. The CDR3 DNA reads as TGCGCCAGCAGCTCACAGGGATTGGAGGGCTACACCTTC.